This TCR beta chain was obtained from a study of blood T cell repertoires in COVID-19. Study as a whole: PBMCs, B-cell-depleted T cells, or T cells provided the cDNA or gDNA that made up the material.

Libraries were prepared by immunoSEQ multiplex PCR; TCRdb keeps only in-frame clonotypes and omits some of them. The sample has more than 200,000 clones, roughly 82% seen once. This clonotype was sampled from a woman aged 40 to 50 who had recovered from COVID-19. The sequencing sample was made of peripheral blood.

The CDR3 region has the DNA TGTGCCAGTACCTCAGGTGAGGGTCCCCATCAGCCCCAGCATTTT. Translating it yields CASTSGEGPHQPQHF. This chain joins TRBV19 and TRBJ1-5; no clear D gene. The length of the CDR3 is 15 residues. Trimming took off 7 bases at V and 5 bases at J, with 18 bases between the two ends. CDR1 is LNHDA and CDR2 is SQIVND in the germline V gene (reference sequence).